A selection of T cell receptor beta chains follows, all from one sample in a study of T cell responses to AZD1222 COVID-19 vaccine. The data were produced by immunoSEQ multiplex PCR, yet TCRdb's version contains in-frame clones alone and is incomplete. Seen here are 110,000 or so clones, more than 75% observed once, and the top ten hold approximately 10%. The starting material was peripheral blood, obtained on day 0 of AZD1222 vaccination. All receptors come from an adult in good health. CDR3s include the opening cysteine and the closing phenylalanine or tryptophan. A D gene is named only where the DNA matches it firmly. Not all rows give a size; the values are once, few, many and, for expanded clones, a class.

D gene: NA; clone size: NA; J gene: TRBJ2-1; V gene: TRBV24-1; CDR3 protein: CATSSWADEQFF; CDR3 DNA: TGTGCCACCAGTTCCTGGGCGGATGAGCAGTTCTTC
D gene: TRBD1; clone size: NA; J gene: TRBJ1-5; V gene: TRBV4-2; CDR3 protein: CASSPPVGGNDQPQHF; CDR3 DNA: TGTGCCAGCAGCCCTCCGGTAGGGGGCAACGATCAGCCCCAGCATTTT
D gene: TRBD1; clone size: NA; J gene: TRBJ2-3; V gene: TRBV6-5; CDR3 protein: CASTPTGAVADTQYF; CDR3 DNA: TGTGCCAGCACCCCGACAGGGGCGGTCGCAGATACGCAGTATTTT
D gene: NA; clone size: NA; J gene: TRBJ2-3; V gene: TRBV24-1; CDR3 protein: CATMDSTDTQYF; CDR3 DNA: TGTGCCACCATGGACAGCACAGATACGCAGTATTTT
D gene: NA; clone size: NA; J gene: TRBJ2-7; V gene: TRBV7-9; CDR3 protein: CASSREHEQYF; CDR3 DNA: TGTGCCAGCTCGCGGGAACACGAGCAGTACTTC
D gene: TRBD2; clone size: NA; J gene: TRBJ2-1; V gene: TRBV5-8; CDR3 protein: CASSLGAGTSGYNEQFF; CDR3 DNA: TGTGCCAGCAGCTTGGGGGCCGGGACTAGCGGGTACAATGAGCAGTTCTTC
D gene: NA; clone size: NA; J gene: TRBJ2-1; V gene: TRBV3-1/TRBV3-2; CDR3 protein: CASSQFFNEQFF; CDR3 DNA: TGTGCCAGCAGCCAATTCTTCAATGAGCAGTTCTTC
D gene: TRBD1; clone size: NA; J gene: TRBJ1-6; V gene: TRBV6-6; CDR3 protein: CASSQGGGRDSPLHF; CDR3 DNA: TGTGCCAGCAGCCAGGGGGGGGGAAGGGATTCACCCCTCCACTTT
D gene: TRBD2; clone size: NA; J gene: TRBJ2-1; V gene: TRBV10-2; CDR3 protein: CASSLAGDTYNEQFF; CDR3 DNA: TGCGCCAGCAGTTTAGCGGGGGACACCTACAATGAGCAGTTCTTC
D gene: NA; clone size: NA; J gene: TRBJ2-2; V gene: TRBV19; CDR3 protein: CASNLQGLGTGELFF; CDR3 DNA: TGTGCCAGTAATCTTCAGGGTTTGGGCACCGGGGAGCTGTTTTTT
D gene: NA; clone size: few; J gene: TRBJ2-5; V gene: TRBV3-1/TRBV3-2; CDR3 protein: CASTSIGETQYF; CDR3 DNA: TGTGCCAGCACCTCAATCGGGGAGACCCAGTACTTC
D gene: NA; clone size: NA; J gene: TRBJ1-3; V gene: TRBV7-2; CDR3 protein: CASSLADRLSSGNTIYF; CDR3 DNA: TGTGCCAGCAGCTTAGCGGACAGACTCAGCTCTGGAAACACCATATATTTT
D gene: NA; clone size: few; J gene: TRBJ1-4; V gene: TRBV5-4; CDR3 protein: CASSLGQPATNEKLFF; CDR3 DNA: TGTGCCAGCAGCTTAGGGCAGCCTGCAACTAATGAAAAACTGTTTTTT
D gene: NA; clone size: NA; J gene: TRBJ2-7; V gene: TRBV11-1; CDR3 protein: CASSSPPPGNSYEQYF; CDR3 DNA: TGTGCCAGCAGCTCCCCTCCTCCGGGAAACTCCTACGAGCAGTACTTC
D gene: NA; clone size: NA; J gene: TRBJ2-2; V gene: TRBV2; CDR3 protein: CASRGENTGELFF; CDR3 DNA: TGTGCCAGCAGGGGGGAAAACACCGGGGAGCTGTTTTTT
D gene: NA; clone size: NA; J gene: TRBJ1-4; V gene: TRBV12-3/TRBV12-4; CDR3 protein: CASSSVATQLFF; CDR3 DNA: TGTGCCAGCAGTTCCGTAGCTACGCAACTGTTTTTT